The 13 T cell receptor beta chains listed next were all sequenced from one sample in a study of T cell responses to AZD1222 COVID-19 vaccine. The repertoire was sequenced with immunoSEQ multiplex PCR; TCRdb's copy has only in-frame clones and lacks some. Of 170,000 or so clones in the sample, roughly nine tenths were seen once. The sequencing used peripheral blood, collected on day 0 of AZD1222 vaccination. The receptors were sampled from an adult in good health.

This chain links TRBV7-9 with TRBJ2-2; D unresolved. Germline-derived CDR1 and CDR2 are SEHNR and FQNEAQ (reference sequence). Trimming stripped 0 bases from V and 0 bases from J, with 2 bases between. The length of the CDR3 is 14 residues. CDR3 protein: CASSLAANTGELFF. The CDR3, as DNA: TGTGCCAGCAGCTTAGCGGCGAACACCGGGGAGCTGTTTTTT.

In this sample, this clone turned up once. CDR3 sequence (DNA): TGCAGCGTTGAAATCGGCAGAGGGGACGAGCAGTACTTC. The encoded protein is CSVEIGRGDEQYF. The J gene is TRBJ2-7, the V gene TRBV29-1; either TRBD1 or TRBD2 may fit D (5 bases each). Trimming left V 2 bases short and J 5 bases short, with 13 bases between. Germline V CDR1 and CDR2: SQVTM, ANQGSEA. This CDR3 has 13 residues.

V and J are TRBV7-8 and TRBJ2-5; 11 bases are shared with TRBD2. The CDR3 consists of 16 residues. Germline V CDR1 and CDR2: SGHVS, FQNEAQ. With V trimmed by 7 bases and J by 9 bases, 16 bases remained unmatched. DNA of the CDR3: TGTGCCAGCACGCTAAAGAGACTAGCGGGACCCACGGCCCAGTACTTC. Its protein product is CASTLKRLAGPTAQYF. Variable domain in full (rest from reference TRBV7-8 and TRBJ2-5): GAGVSQSPRYKVAKRGQDVALRCDPISGHVSLFWYQQALGQGPEFLTYFQNEAQLDKSGLPSDRFFAERPEGSVSTLKIQRTQQEDSAVYLCASTLKRLAGPTAQYFGPGTRLLVL.

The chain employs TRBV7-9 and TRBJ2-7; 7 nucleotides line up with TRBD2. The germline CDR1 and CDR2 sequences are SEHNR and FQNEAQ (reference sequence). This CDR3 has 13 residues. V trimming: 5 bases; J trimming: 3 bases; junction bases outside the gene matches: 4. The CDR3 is CASSPGTIYEQYF. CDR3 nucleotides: TGTGCCAGCAGCCCCGGGACTATCTACGAGCAGTACTTC.

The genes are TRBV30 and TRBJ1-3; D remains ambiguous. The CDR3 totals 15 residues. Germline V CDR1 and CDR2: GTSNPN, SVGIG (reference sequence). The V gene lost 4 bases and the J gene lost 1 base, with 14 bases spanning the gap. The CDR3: CAWTFTHRSGNTIYF. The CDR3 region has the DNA TGTGCCTGGACCTTTACCCATCGGTCTGGAAACACCATATATTTT.

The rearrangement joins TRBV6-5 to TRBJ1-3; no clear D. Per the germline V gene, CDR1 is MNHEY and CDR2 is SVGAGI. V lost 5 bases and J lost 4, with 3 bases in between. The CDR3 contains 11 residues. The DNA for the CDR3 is TGTGCCAGCAGTCAAGGAAACACCATATATTTT. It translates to CASSQGNTIYF.

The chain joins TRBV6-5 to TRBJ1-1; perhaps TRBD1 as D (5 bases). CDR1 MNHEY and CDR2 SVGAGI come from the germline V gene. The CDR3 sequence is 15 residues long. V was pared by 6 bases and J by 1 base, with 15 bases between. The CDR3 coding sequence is TGTGCCAGCAGCCGCACTCCACAGGCGAACACTGAAGCTTTCTTT. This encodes CASSRTPQANTEAFF.

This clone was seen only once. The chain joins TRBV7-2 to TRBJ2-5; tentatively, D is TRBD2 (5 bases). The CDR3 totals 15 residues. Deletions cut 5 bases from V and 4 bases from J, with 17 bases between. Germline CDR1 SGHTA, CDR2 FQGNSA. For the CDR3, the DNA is TGTGCCAGCAGCCCGGGTTTTTTCGAGGGAGAGACCCAGTACTTC. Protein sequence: CASSPGFFEGETQYF. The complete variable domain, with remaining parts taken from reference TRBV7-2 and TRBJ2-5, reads GAGVSQSPSNKVTEKGKDVELRCDPISGHTALYWYRQSLGQGLEFLIYFQGNSAPDKSGLPSDRFSAERTGGSVSTLTIQRTQQEDSAVYLCASSPGFFEGETQYFGPGTRLLVL.

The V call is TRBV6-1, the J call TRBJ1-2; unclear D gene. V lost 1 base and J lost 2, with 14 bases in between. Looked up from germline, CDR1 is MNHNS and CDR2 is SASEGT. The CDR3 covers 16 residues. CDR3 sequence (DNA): TGTGCCAGCAGTGAAGGTTTTTCTCCAGGAAACTATGGCTACACCTTC. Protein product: CASSEGFSPGNYGYTF.

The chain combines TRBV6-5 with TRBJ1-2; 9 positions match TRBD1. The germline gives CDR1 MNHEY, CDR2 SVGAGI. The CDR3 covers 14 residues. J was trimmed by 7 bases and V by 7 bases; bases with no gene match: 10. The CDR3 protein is CASNQGDRVGGYTF. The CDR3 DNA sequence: TGTGCCAGCAACCAAGGGGACAGGGTCGGTGGCTACACCTTC.

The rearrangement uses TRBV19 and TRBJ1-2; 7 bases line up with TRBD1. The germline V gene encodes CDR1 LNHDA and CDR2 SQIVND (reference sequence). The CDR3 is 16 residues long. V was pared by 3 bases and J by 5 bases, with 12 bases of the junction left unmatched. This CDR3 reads CASSIPSAPTGYGYTF. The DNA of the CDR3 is TGTGCCAGTAGTATCCCATCAGCTCCGACAGGGTATGGCTACACCTTC.

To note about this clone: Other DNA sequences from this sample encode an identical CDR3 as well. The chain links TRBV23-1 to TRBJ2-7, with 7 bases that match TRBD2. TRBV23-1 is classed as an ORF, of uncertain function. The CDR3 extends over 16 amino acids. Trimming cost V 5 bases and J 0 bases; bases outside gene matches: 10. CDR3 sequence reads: CASSCPGLVFSYEQYF. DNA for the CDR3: TGCGCCAGCAGTTGCCCAGGACTAGTCTTCTCCTACGAGCAGTACTTC.

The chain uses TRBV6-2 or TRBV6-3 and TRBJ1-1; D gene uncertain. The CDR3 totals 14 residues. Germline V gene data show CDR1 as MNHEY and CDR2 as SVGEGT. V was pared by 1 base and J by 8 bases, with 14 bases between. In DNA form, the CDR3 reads TGTGCCAGCAGTTACTTGTCTACCGGGAACGAAGCTTTCTTT. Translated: CASSYLSTGNEAFF.